The 15 T cell receptor beta chains below were found in one sample sequenced in a study of T cell changes during pregnancy in multiple sclerosis. The table came from immunoSEQ multiplex PCR; TCRdb's copy has only in-frame clones and leaves some out. The table has around 50,000 clones, approximately 91% seen once. The sample was CD4+ T cells from peripheral blood mononuclear cells, taken after pregnancy. These receptors were taken from a female donor in good health, enrolled as a control in a pregnancy study.

A single count supports this clone. As DNA, the CDR3 is TGTGCCAGCAGTAAGCGGGCGGGGGGGTACGAGCAGTACTTC. Translating gives CASSKRAGGYEQYF. The chain couples TRBV6-5 to TRBJ2-7; TRBD2 aligns across 9 bases. The germline V gene has CDR1 MNHEY and CDR2 SVGAGI. The CDR3 is made up of 14 amino acids. V trimming: 5 bases; J trimming: 4 bases; junction bases outside the gene matches: 6.

The J gene is TRBJ1-5, the V gene TRBV29-1, with no clear D. This CDR3 spans 14 amino acids. Trimming stripped 4 bases from V and 5 bases from J, with 15 bases between. CDR1 is SQVTM and CDR2 is ANQGSEA in the germline V gene. This CDR3 is CSVGGTSRDQPQHF. CDR3 nucleotides: TGCAGCGTTGGCGGTACGTCACGAGATCAGCCCCAGCATTTT.

The chain employs TRBV30 and TRBJ2-1, with 10 bases aligning to TRBD2. V shed 1 base, J shed 0 bases, and the junction held 6 bases outside the gene matches. The CDR3 contains 17 residues. Germline CDR1 is GTSNPN and CDR2 is SVGIG (reference sequence). The chain's CDR3 is CAWSGASSGSSYNEQFF. The CDR3 DNA sequence: TGTGCCTGGAGTGGTGCGTCTAGCGGGAGCTCCTACAATGAGCAGTTCTTC.

The sample holds one count of this clone. The CDR3 protein is CASSTLEQETQYF. CDR3 bases: TGTGCCAGTAGTACCCTCGAGCAAGAGACCCAGTACTTC. The chain carries TRBV19 and TRBJ2-5; D uncertain. This CDR3 spans 13 amino acids. Germline lookup yields CDR1 LNHDA and CDR2 SQIVND (reference sequence). Trimming took off 4 bases at V and 2 bases at J, with 8 bases between the two ends.

V usage is TRBV28 and J usage is TRBJ1-1; perhaps TRBD1 as D (6 bases). V was clipped by 2 bases and J by 7 bases, with 14 bases between them. The CDR3 loop spans 14 amino acids. The germline V gene has CDR1 MDHEN and CDR2 SYDVKM. CDR3 nucleotide sequence: TGTGCCAGCAGTTTACGTAGGACAGCTATTGAAGCTTTCTTT. This encodes CASSLRRTAIEAFF.

This chain connects TRBV7-2 to TRBJ2-2; 9 nucleotides align to TRBD2. The CDR3 extends over 17 amino acids. V shed 6 bases and J 5 bases; nucleotides not matched to a gene: 13. Germline values: CDR1 SGHTA, CDR2 FQGNSA. Here the CDR3 DNA reads TGTGCCAGCAGACATGGTAGCGGGGGCTGGAGGACCGGGGAGCTGTTTTTT. This codes for CASRHGSGGWRTGELFF.

This clone was seen a handful of times. J is TRBJ2-1 and V is TRBV6-6; TRBD2 agrees at 8 bases. The CDR3 is 14 residues long. V was clipped by 7 bases and J by 9 bases; unmatched bases: 11. In germline, CDR1 is MNHNY, CDR2 SVGAGI (reference sequence). The CDR3 protein is CASTQGAGGSEQFF. CDR3 sequence (DNA): TGTGCCAGCACCCAGGGTGCGGGGGGCAGTGAGCAGTTCTTC.

The chain uses TRBV7-9 and TRBJ2-1; D unresolved. The CDR3 is 11 residues long. The germline CDR1 and CDR2 sequences are SEHNR and FQNEAQ (reference sequence). Trimming stripped 2 bases from V and 13 bases from J, with 9 bases between. The CDR3 spells CASSLKTHQFF. Here the CDR3 DNA reads TGTGCCAGCAGCTTAAAGACACATCAGTTCTTC.

The chain recombines TRBV29-1 with TRBJ1-2; maybe TRBD1 (5 bases). Germline CDR1 is SQVTM and CDR2 is ANQGSEA. CDR3 length: 12 residues. CDR3 DNA: TGCAGTGGAGGGCAGGGAGGGGATGGCTACACCTTC. Protein sequence: CSGGQGGDGYTF.

V and J are TRBV7-6 and TRBJ2-5, with TRBD2 matching 12 bases. Germline lookup yields CDR1 SGHVS and CDR2 FNYEAQ. CDR3 length equals 15 residues. Trimming removed 5 bases from V and 4 bases from J; junction bases left unmatched: 5. The CDR3 DNA sequence: TGTGCCAGCAGCAGCGGACTAGCGGGGATAGAGACCCAGTACTTC. This encodes CASSSGLAGIETQYF.

This clone has a single count. This rearrangement joins TRBV18 to TRBJ1-2; perhaps TRBD1 as D (5 bases). This CDR3 is built from 15 residues. V lost 2 bases to trimming and J lost 1 base, with 11 bases between them. The germline V gene has CDR1 KGHSH and CDR2 LQKENI. The CDR3 is CASSPSGGINYGYTF. In nucleotides, the CDR3 is TGTGCCAGCTCACCATCGGGGGGGATTAACTATGGCTACACCTTC.

Turning to this clone: Compared with germline, one end of the junction differs, possibly owing to a read error. The rearrangement uses TRBV7-7 and TRBJ2-1; TRBD1 is a possible D gene (5 bases). CDR1 and CDR2 from the germline V gene are SSHAT and FNYEAQ (reference sequence). This CDR3 has 16 residues. The CDR3 DNA follows: TGTGCTAGCAGTACCCATCCAGGGTCCCTTACATATGAGCAGTTCTTC. Amino acid sequence: CASSTHPGSLTYEQFF. Full variable domain (outside the CDR3, taken from reference TRBV7-7 and TRBJ2-1): GAGVSQSPRYKVTKRGQDVTLRCDPISSHATLYWYQQALGQGPEFLTYFNYEAQPDKSGLPSDRFSAERPEGSISTLTIQRTEQRDSAMYRCASSTHPGSLTYEQFFGPGTRLTVL.

The chain uses TRBV5-8 and TRBJ2-1, with D possibly TRBD1 on 7 matching bases. CDR3 length equals 15 residues. Deletions cut 0 bases from V and 4 bases from J, with 11 bases between. Germline V gene data show CDR1 as SGHTS and CDR2 as YDEGEE. CDR3 bases: TGTGCCAGCAGCTTGGGGCGGGACAGTTACAATGAGCAGTTCTTC. Amino acid sequence: CASSLGRDSYNEQFF.

The CDR3: CASSPGTSGIGHEQFF. The CDR3 DNA reads TGTGCCAGCAGCCCCGGGACTAGCGGGATCGGTCATGAGCAGTTCTTC. The rearrangement uses TRBV7-2 and TRBJ2-1, with 13 bases matching TRBD2. CDR1 is SGHTA and CDR2 is FQGNSA in the germline V gene. V lost 5 bases to trimming and J lost 8 bases; unmatched junction nucleotides: 9. The CDR3 consists of 16 residues. Full variable domain (rest looked up from reference TRBV7-2 and TRBJ2-1): GAGVSQSPSNKVTEKGKDVELRCDPISGHTALYWYRQSLGQGLEFLIYFQGNSAPDKSGLPSDRFSAERTGGSVSTLTIQRTQQEDSAVYLCASSPGTSGIGHEQFFGPGTRLTVL.

This clone turned up a few times. The V and J genes are TRBV11-2 and TRBJ2-2; no clear D. The V end lost 1 base, the J end lost 3 bases, and 6 bases lay between the germline ends. Germline CDR1 SGHAT, CDR2 FQNNGV. The CDR3 is 14 residues long. The CDR3 loop is CASSLGPYTGELFF. The CDR3 DNA is TGTGCCAGCAGCTTAGGGCCCTACACCGGGGAGCTGTTTTTT.